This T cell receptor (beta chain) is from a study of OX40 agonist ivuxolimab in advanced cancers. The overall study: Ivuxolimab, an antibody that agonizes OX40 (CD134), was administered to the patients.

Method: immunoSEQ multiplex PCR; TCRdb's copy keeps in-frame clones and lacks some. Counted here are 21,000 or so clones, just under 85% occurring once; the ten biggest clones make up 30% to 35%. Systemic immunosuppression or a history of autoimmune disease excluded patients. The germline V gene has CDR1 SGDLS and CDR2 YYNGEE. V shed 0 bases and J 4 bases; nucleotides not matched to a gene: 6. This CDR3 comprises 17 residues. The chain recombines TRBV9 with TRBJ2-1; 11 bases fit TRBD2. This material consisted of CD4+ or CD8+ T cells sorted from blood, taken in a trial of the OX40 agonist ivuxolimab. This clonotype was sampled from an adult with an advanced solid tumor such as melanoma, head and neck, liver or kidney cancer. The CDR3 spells CASSVEVGLAEYNEQFF. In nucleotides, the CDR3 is TGTGCCAGCAGCGTAGAGGTGGGACTAGCGGAATACAATGAGCAGTTCTTC.